The 22 T cell receptor beta chains given below trace back to one sample, sequenced in a study of T-cell memory formation after mild COVID-19. MiXCR, applied by TCRdb to the 5' RACE reads, yields one record per CDR3 protein. The data contain some 190,000 distinct CDR3 sequences, 16% of them singletons. The sequencing sample was made of PBMCs or a T cell subset sorted from them (not recorded which). The receptor set was obtained from an adult woman who had mild COVID-19 (a few samples of this study predate the infection). Cell type and time point are not known.

This clonotype was picked up one time. The gene calls are TRBV7-9 and TRBJ1-4; 7 bases match TRBD1. Trimming at V came to 4 bases and at J to 4 bases, leaving 6 bases not matched to a gene. Germline V gives CDR1 SEHNR, CDR2 FQNEAQ (reference sequence). The CDR3 length is 15 residues. CDR3 sequence: CASSYRQGLNEKLFF. The DNA of the CDR3 is TGTGCCAGCAGCTACCGACAGGGCCTTAATGAAAAACTGTTTTTT. The complete variable domain, with remaining parts taken from reference TRBV7-9 and TRBJ1-4, reads DTGVSQNPRHKITKRGQNVTFRCDPISEHNRLYWYRQTLGQGPEFLTYFQNEAQLEKSRLLSDRFSAERPKGSFSTLEIQRTEQGDSAMYLCASSYRQGLNEKLFFGSGTQLSVL.

This rearrangement joins TRBV18 to TRBJ2-3; tentatively, D is TRBD1 (6 bases). The V gene's germline CDR1 is KGHSH and CDR2 LQKENI. V lost 6 bases, J lost 2 bases, and 18 bases lay in between. This CDR3 has 16 residues. CDR3 sequence reads: CASSPGATPSTDTQYF. As DNA, the CDR3 is TGTGCCAGCTCGCCAGGGGCGACTCCATCCACAGATACGCAGTATTTT.

The V gene is TRBV29-1, the J gene TRBJ1-2, with a weak D call TRBD1 (5 bases). The V and J ends lost 4 bases and 4 bases respectively, with 13 bases between them. Per the germline V gene, CDR1 is SQVTM and CDR2 is ANQGSEA. CDR3 length: 13 residues. The CDR3 loop is CSVAPGTRYGYTF. In nucleotides, the CDR3 is TGCAGCGTTGCCCCAGGGACCCGCTATGGCTACACCTTC.

This clonotype was counted a few times. The rearrangement uses TRBV20-1 and TRBJ2-1; D uncertain. Germline CDR1 reads DFQATT; CDR2 reads SNEGSKA (reference sequence). The germline V and J ends were trimmed by 5 bases and 6 bases, with 14 bases remaining between them. The CDR3 covers 13 residues. Here the CDR3 DNA reads TGCAGTGCTCCCCTACCTCCCGGCAATGAGCAGTTCTTC. It specifies CSAPLPPGNEQFF.

The chain couples TRBV6-1 to TRBJ2-7; D is perhaps TRBD1 (6 bases). The CDR3 is 15 amino acids. V lost 4 bases and J 3 bases, leaving 16 bases between the germline ends. Germline lookup yields CDR1 MNHNS and CDR2 SASEGT. As DNA, the CDR3 is TGTGCCAGCAGTGTATTACAGGGCGTCAACTACGAGCAGTACTTC. Encoded protein: CASSVLQGVNYEQYF.

In this sample, this clonotype turned up a few times. The CDR3 reads CASSSGLANSYNEQFF. In nucleotides, the CDR3 is TGCGCCAGCAGCTCTGGACTAGCGAACTCCTACAATGAGCAGTTCTTC. The chain uses TRBV5-1 and TRBJ2-1; 9 positions agree with TRBD2. This CDR3 has 16 residues. Germline V gene data show CDR1 as SGHRS and CDR2 as YFSETQ. V was pared by 3 bases and J by 0 bases, with 4 bases of the junction left unmatched.

This clonotype appeared a few times. The V and J genes are TRBV5-1 and TRBJ2-7; 10 bases align to TRBD1. With 4 bases clipped from V and 2 bases from J, the junction kept 6 bases outside the gene matches. This CDR3 contains 15 residues. CDR1 and CDR2 (germline): SGHRS, YFSETQ. CDR3 coding DNA: TGCGCCAGCAGCAGTAAGACAGGGGGCCCCTACGAGCAGTACTTC. Protein: CASSSKTGGPYEQYF.

A few counts support this clonotype. The chain couples TRBV4-2 to TRBJ2-7, with 8 nucleotides matching TRBD1. J lost 0 bases, V lost 0 bases, and 7 bases had no gene match. The germline V gene encodes CDR1 LGHNA and CDR2 YNFKEQ. This CDR3 has 17 residues. CDR3 nucleotide sequence: TGTGCCAGCAGCCAAGATGCCCGGGACAGGCGCTCCTACGAGCAGTACTTC. Its translation: CASSQDARDRRSYEQYF.

The chain employs TRBV5-1 and TRBJ2-1, with 13 bases matching TRBD2. The ends lost 3 bases at V and 7 bases at J; junction bases unmatched: 7. Germline assignment: CDR1 SGHRS and CDR2 YFSETQ. The CDR3 has 16 residues. As DNA, the CDR3 is TGCGCCAGCAGCTCCGAGACTAGCGGGAGGCTAAATGAGCAGTTCTTC. As protein: CASSSETSGRLNEQFF.

The chain is built from TRBV7-8 and TRBJ1-6, with 9 nucleotides matching TRBD1. Trimming cost V 5 bases and J 4 bases; bases outside gene matches: 6. CDR1 and CDR2 (germline): SGHVS, FQNEAQ. There are 16 residues in the CDR3. The CDR3 bases are TGTGCCAGCAGCCTAGACAGGGGGACTTATAATTCACCCCTCCACTTT. Protein sequence: CASSLDRGTYNSPLHF.

In this sample, this clonotype turned up a few times. The V call is TRBV12-3 or TRBV12-4, the J call TRBJ2-2, with TRBD2 matching over 10 bases. V dropped 6 bases and J dropped 7; count of bases not matched to a gene: 17. The CDR3 is 18 residues long. DNA for the CDR3: TGTGCCAGCAGCTTCCAGTTGGCTAGCGGGAGTTTGGGCGGGGAGCTGTTTTTT. Its protein product is CASSFQLASGSLGGELFF.

This clonotype was recorded at least ten times. The J gene is TRBJ2-3, the V gene TRBV12-3 or TRBV12-4; D is unresolved. V lost 5 bases and J lost 3, with 6 bases in between. The CDR3 runs 12 residues. For the CDR3, the DNA is TGTGCCAGCAGTACTGGTACAGATACGCAGTATTTT. It encodes CASSTGTDTQYF.

This clonotype appeared a few times. The gene calls are TRBV30 and TRBJ1-2; 7 nucleotides line up with TRBD1. V lost 5 bases, J lost 8 bases, and 8 bases stayed unmatched. Per germline, CDR1 GTSNPN and CDR2 SVGIG (reference sequence). The CDR3 is 12 residues long. Here the CDR3 DNA reads TGTGCCTGGTCCACAGGGGCGAGAGGCTACACCTTC. Translation gives CAWSTGARGYTF.

The V and J genes are TRBV20-1 and TRBJ2-1, with TRBD2 matching over 7 bases. Per germline, CDR1 DFQATT and CDR2 SNEGSKA (reference sequence). J lost 3 bases, V lost 2 bases, and 7 bases had no gene match. This CDR3 has 15 residues. CDR3 region: CSARTGTIFYNEQFF. The CDR3 nucleotides read TGCAGTGCTAGAACCGGGACTATCTTCTACAATGAGCAGTTCTTC.

This rearrangement joins TRBV20-1 to TRBJ1-2; D is ambiguous. Germline V gene lookup returns CDR1 DFQATT and CDR2 SNEGSKA (reference sequence). V shed 0 bases and J shed 8 bases, with 13 bases lying between them. The length of the CDR3 is 13 residues. The CDR3 loop is CSARDRGRGGYTF. Written as DNA, the CDR3 is TGCAGTGCTAGAGATAGAGGCCGGGGAGGCTACACCTTC.

This chain connects TRBV25-1 to TRBJ2-3; D possibly corresponds to TRBD2 (5 bases). Germline CDR1 reads MGHDK; CDR2 reads SYGVNS. The V and J ends lost 7 bases and 4 bases respectively, with 18 bases between them. The CDR3 contains 15 residues. CDR3 amino acids: CASMRTGKSADTQYF. CDR3 in DNA: TGTGCCAGCATGCGGACGGGGAAGAGCGCAGATACGCAGTATTTT.

The chain employs TRBV5-1 and TRBJ2-1; 14 nucleotides align to TRBD2. Per the germline V gene, CDR1 is SGHRS and CDR2 is YFSETQ. The CDR3 covers 16 residues. J lost 9 bases, V lost 4 bases, and 9 bases had no gene match. The CDR3 nucleotides read TGCGCCAGCAGCCCAACACCGGGACTAGCGGGGGTTGAGCAGTTCTTC. Translation gives CASSPTPGLAGVEQFF.

This clonotype was seen a few times. This sequence joins TRBV7-3 and TRBJ2-1; D might be TRBD1 (6 bases). V shed 6 bases and J shed 13 bases, with 19 bases lying between them. The CDR3 length is 13 residues. CDR1 is SGHTA, CDR2 FQGTGA, per germline. CDR3: CASRSDVQGKQFF. The CDR3 DNA is TGTGCCAGCAGATCGGACGTCCAGGGGAAACAGTTCTTC. Supplemented by reference TRBV7-3 and TRBJ2-1, the full variable domain reads GAGVSQTPSNKVTEKGKYVELRCDPISGHTALYWYRQSLGQGPEFLIYFQGTGAADDSGLPNDRFFAVRPEGSVSTLKIQRTERGDSAVYLCASRSDVQGKQFFGPGTRLTVL.

A few counts support this clonotype. The chain is built from TRBV4-3 and TRBJ2-1; 9 bases line up with TRBD2. The CDR3 contains 21 residues. Trimming removed 0 bases from V and 0 bases from J; junction bases left unmatched: 15. CDR1 LGHNA and CDR2 YSLEER come from the germline V gene. The CDR3 bases are TGCGCCAGCAGCCAAGATCTATTAAGTAGCGGGAGAACCGGCTCCTACAATGAGCAGTTCTTC. Translating it yields CASSQDLLSSGRTGSYNEQFF.

This sequence joins TRBV7-2 and TRBJ2-1, with 11 bases lining up with TRBD2. Germline V CDR1 and CDR2: SGHTA, FQGNSA. With V trimmed by 5 bases and J by 9 bases, 6 bases remained unmatched. CDR3 length: 14 residues. The CDR3 loop reads CASSRSGGAGEQFF. The CDR3 DNA follows: TGTGCCAGCAGCCGTAGCGGGGGGGCCGGTGAGCAGTTCTTC.

The chain links TRBV6-6 to TRBJ1-5, with D perhaps matching TRBD1 (5 bases). V was pared by 3 bases and J by 3 bases, with 12 bases between. Germline V lookup: CDR1 MNHNY, CDR2 SVGAGI (reference sequence). The CDR3 runs 15 residues. The chain's CDR3 is CASSYGGGNNQPQHF. In DNA form, the CDR3 reads TGTGCCAGCAGTTATGGGGGAGGCAACAATCAGCCCCAGCATTTT.

CDR3 sequence (DNA): TGCGCCAGCAGCCGGGCGGTACCCTCAGAGGAGACCCAGTACTTC. It encodes CASSRAVPSEETQYF. This chain joins TRBV5-1 and TRBJ2-5; D gene uncertain. The V and J ends lost 4 bases and 5 bases respectively, with 18 bases between them. From germline, CDR1 is SGHRS and CDR2 YFSETQ. CDR3 length: 15 amino acids.